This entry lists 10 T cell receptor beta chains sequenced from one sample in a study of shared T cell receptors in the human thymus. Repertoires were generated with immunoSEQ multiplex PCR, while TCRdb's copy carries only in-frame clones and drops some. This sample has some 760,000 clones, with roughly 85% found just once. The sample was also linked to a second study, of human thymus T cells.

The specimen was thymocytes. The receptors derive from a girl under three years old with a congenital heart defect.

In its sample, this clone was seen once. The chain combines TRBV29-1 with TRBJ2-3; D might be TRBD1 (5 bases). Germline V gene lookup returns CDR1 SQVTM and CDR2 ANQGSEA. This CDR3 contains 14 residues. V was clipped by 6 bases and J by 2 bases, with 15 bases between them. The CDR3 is CSVGRASPTDTQYF. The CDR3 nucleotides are TGCAGCGTGGGGCGCGCGAGTCCCACAGATACGCAGTATTTT.

The chain's CDR3 is CASSREDRAMDEQYF. The CDR3 DNA sequence: TGTGCCAGCAGCCGCGAGGACAGGGCGATGGACGAGCAGTACTTC. The chain combines TRBV6-5 with TRBJ2-7; 8 nucleotides align to TRBD1. V lost 6 bases, J lost 5 bases, and 12 bases stayed unmatched. Germline V gene data show CDR1 as MNHEY and CDR2 as SVGAGI. This CDR3 is built from 15 residues.

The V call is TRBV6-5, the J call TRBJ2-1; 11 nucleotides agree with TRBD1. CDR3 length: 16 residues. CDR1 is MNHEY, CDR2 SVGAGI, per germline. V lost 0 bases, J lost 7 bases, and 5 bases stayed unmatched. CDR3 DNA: TGTGCCAGCAGTTACTCGTCCCGGGACAGGGGGAATGAGCAGTTCTTC. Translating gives CASSYSSRDRGNEQFF.

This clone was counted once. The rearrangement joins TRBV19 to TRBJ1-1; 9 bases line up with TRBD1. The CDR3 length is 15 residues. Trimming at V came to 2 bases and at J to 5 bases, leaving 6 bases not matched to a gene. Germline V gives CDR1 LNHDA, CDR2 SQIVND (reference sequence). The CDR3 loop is CASSISGTGRTEAFF. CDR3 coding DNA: TGTGCCAGTAGTATATCGGGGACAGGGCGGACTGAAGCTTTCTTT.

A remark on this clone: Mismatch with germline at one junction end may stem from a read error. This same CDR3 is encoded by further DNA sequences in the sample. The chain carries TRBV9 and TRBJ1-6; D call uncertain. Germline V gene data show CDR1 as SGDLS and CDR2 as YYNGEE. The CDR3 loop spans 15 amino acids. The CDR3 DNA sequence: TGTGCCAGCAGCGAATCACTATCCTATAATTCCCCCCTCCACTTT. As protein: CASSESLSYNSPLHF.

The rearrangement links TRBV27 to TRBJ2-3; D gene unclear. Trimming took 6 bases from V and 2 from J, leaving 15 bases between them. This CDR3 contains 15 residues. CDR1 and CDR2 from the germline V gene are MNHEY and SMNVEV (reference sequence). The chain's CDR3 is CASSYNRYSTDTQYF. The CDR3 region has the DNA TGTGCCAGCAGCTATAACCGGTACTCCACAGATACGCAGTATTTT.

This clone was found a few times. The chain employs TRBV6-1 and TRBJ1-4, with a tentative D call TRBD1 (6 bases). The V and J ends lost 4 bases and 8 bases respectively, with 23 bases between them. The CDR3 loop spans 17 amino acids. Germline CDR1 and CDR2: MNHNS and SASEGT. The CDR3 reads CASSVIPWGQGKEKLFF. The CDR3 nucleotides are TGTGCCAGCAGTGTTATCCCGTGGGGCCAGGGGAAAGAAAAACTGTTTTTT.

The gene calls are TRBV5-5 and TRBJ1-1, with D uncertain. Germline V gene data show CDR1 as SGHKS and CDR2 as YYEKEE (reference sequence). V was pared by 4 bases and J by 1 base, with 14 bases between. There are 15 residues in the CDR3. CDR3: CASSTLPTGNTEAFF. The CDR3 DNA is TGTGCCAGCAGCACCCTTCCCACTGGGAACACTGAAGCTTTCTTT.

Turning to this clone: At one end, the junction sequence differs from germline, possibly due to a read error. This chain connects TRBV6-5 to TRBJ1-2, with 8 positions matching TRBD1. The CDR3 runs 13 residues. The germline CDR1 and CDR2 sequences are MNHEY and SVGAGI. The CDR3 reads CASPQGAYYGYTF. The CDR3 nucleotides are TGTGCCAGCCCTCAGGGGGCTTACTACGGCTACACCTTC.

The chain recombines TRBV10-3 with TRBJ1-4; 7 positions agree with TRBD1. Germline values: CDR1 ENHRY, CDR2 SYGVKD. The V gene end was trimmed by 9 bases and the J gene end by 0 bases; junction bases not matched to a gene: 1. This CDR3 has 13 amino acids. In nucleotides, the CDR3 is TGTGCCATTCAGGGGGCAACTAATGAAAAACTGTTTTTT. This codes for CAIQGATNEKLFF.